This TCR beta chain came from a study of radiotherapy plus CTLA-4 blockade in lung cancer. Whole-study context: Across the patients, objective responses occurred in approximately 17%, and disease control in roughly 30%. Study-level points and caveats: Increased serum interferon-beta after radiation also reportedly predicted response strongly. Clones of tumor-derived TCRs expanded in blood after radiotherapy plus ipilimumab.

Only in-frame clones appear in the TCRdb table, and some are missing; sequencing was by immunoSEQ multiplex PCR. The table shows under 65,000 clones, with 70% to 85% occurring only once. CDR3 size: 15 residues. Germline V gene data show CDR1 as SGHKS and CDR2 as YYEKEE (reference sequence). Patients with chemo-refractory metastatic non-small-cell lung cancer received focal radiation plus CTLA-4 blockade with ipilimumab. In regard to this clone: The antigen remains unidentified. One end of the junction is discordant with germline, which a read error may explain.

This rearrangement joins TRBV5-5 to TRBJ2-5, with 9 bases aligning to TRBD1. The sequence derives from a human donor with non-small cell lung cancer whose response to radiotherapy plus ipilimumab could not be evaluated. Sequences were derived from peripheral blood, sampled from a patient treated with radiotherapy plus ipilimumab. The CDR3 protein is CASSQENRGRETQYF. The CDR3 nucleotides are TGCGCCAGCAGCCAAGAGAACAGGGGGCGGGAGACCCAGTACTTC.